The present T cell receptor (beta chain) was sequenced within a study of regulatory T cells in long-lasting Graves disease. Turning to this clonotype: Antigen: not known.

This CDR3 region has 13 residues. Germline V gene data show CDR1 as MNHNS and CDR2 as SASEGT. General study points: Favored usage of TRBV28, TRBJ1-2 and TRBJ2-5 was recorded in persistent disease.

This sample's time point: newly diagnosed GD, antithyroid drugs for less than 3 months. With RNA extracted from PBMCs as input, the TCR library was made. iRepertoire HTBI primers and Arm-PCR of CDR3 regions built TCR beta libraries. Using its own MiXCR run on the multiplex PCR reads, TCRdb lists one record per CDR3 protein. The sample includes 530,000 or so distinct CDR3 sequences, roughly 16% of them seen just once. The same data also went into a second study, on T cells in Graves' hyperthyroidism and ophthalmopathy. Per that study: Diagnoses rested on clinical symptoms, serum thyroxine and TRAb, thyroid ultrasound and orbital computed tomography.

This sequence joins TRBV6-1 and TRBJ2-5; 8 bases fit TRBD2. The specimen was peripheral blood mononuclear cells (PBMCs), collected at new diagnosis, from a patient treated with antithyroid drugs. The sequence came from a man aged 18-30 years with Graves disease. This chain's CDR3 is CTSAGEDQETQYF. CDR3 nucleotides: TGTACTTCAGCGGGAGAGGACCAAGAGACCCAGTACTTC.